These 9 T cell receptor beta chains originate from one sample sequenced in a study of beta chain features in type 1 diabetes. Since all of the isolated RNA was reverse transcribed, expressed TCRB transcripts were what got sequenced. Sequenced by immunoSEQ multiplex PCR; TCRdb stores in-frame clones only, minus some. The sample has a few hundred thousand clones, approximately 11% seen once. Sequences were obtained from naive CD4+ T cells from blood. The receptors originated from a woman aged 25 to 39 in good health.

This clone was seen only a few times. The V call is TRBV4-2, the J call TRBJ2-3; 11 bases match TRBD2. This CDR3 has 13 amino acids. Unmatched junction bases numbered 10, after V lost 7 bases and J lost 13 bases. Germline V CDR1 and CDR2: LGHNA, YNFKEQ. The CDR3 nucleotides are TGTGCCAGCAAGACTAGCGGGGAGAAATTGAAGTATTTT. This sequence encodes CASKTSGEKLKYF.

CDR3 DNA: TGCGCCAGCAGCCAAGGAGGACTAGCGGTCACAGATACGCAGTATTTT. Its protein is CASSQGGLAVTDTQYF. The chain couples TRBV4-3 to TRBJ2-3; 10 bases line up with TRBD2. The germline V gene encodes CDR1 LGHNA and CDR2 YSLEER. The CDR3 sequence is 16 residues long. V shed 1 base and J 2 bases; nucleotides not matched to a gene: 3.

The gene calls are TRBV4-3 and TRBJ2-7; 7 positions match TRBD2. The V and J ends lost 4 bases and 2 bases, in that order; junction bases with no gene match: 8. The CDR3 is 15 amino acids. The germline V gene has CDR1 LGHNA and CDR2 YSLEER. CDR3 protein: CASSRGLVDPYEQYF. The CDR3 nucleotides read TGCGCCAGCAGCCGCGGACTAGTGGACCCCTACGAGCAGTACTTC.

The chain links TRBV29-1 to TRBJ2-5; 7 bases are shared with TRBD1. The CDR3 has 13 amino acids. Germline trimming cut 4 bases from V and 2 bases from J; bases unmatched to any gene: 4. Per germline, CDR1 SQVTM and CDR2 ANQGSEA. The CDR3 coding sequence is TGCAGCGTTGCGAGGACAGGACAAGAGACCCAGTACTTC. Translating gives CSVARTGQETQYF.

V usage is TRBV29-1 and J usage is TRBJ1-2; a possible D gene is TRBD1 (6 bases). Trimming shortened V by 3 bases and J by 3 bases, and 11 bases separated the two germline ends. This CDR3 spans 13 amino acids. Germline V CDR1 and CDR2: SQVTM, ANQGSEA. The CDR3 sequence: CSVDVRGDYGYTF. CDR3 in DNA: TGCAGCGTTGACGTCAGGGGCGACTATGGCTACACCTTC. Based on the CDR3 plus reference TRBV29-1 and TRBJ1-2, the full variable domain is SAVISQKPSRDICQRGTSLTIQCQVDSQVTMMFWYRQQPGQSLTLIATANQGSEATYESGFVIDKFPISRPNLTFSTLTVSNMSPEDSSIYLCSVDVRGDYGYTFGSGTRLTVV.

The chain links TRBV7-2 to TRBJ1-5, with 7 bases fitting TRBD1. This CDR3 has 15 residues. Germline assignment: CDR1 SGHTA and CDR2 FQGNSA. Trimming removed 3 bases from V and 1 base from J; junction bases left unmatched: 3. The CDR3 spells CASSLDRMSNQPQHF. CDR3 bases: TGTGCCAGCAGCTTGGACAGGATGAGCAATCAGCCCCAGCATTTT. The whole variable domain, remainder taken from reference TRBV7-2 and TRBJ1-5, is GAGVSQSPSNKVTEKGKDVELRCDPISGHTALYWYRQSLGQGLEFLIYFQGNSAPDKSGLPSDRFSAERTGGSVSTLTIQRTQQEDSAVYLCASSLDRMSNQPQHFGDGTRLSIL.

J is TRBJ2-3 and V is TRBV7-2; D gene uncertain. The CDR3 consists of 15 residues. The V and J ends lost 1 base and 8 bases respectively, with 16 bases between them. Germline CDR1 reads SGHTA; CDR2 reads FQGNSA. CDR3 coding DNA: TGTGCCAGCAGCTTAGAGGAACCCTCCTCGGGTACGCAGTATTTT. Translating it yields CASSLEEPSSGTQYF.

This clone was counted between two and nine times. This chain uses TRBV10-3 with TRBJ2-7, with unresolved D. CDR3 length: 15 amino acids. Trimming removed 3 bases from V and 5 bases from J, with 17 bases in between. Per the germline V gene, CDR1 is ENHRY and CDR2 is SYGVKD. This CDR3 reads CAISDIGFKRDEQYF. The CDR3 DNA sequence: TGTGCCATCAGTGACATCGGGTTCAAACGGGACGAGCAGTACTTC.

This clone has just a few counts. Other nucleotide sequences from this sample produce the same CDR3. The chain couples TRBV18 to TRBJ2-5, with D possibly being TRBD2 (6 bases). Germline V lookup: CDR1 KGHSH, CDR2 LQKENI. V gave up 2 bases and J gave up 5 bases, with 9 bases separating them. The CDR3 extends over 13 amino acids. The CDR3 nucleotides read TGTGCCAGCTCACCAGTGGCGGGGGAGACCCAGTACTTC. Amino acid sequence: CASSPVAGETQYF.